The 23 T cell receptor beta chains below were found in one sample sequenced in a study of T cell repertoires in cytomegalovirus infection. TCRdb independently ran MiXCR on the reads; one entry per CDR3 protein. Here the sample spans 450,000 to 600,000 distinct CDR3 sequences, approximately 10% being singletons. The sequenced material came from PBMCs. The origin of the receptors is a human donor in good health (CMV status not recorded). Some clones in this sample may be carry-over from other donors' samples.

This clonotype was observed at least ten times. The genes are TRBV7-9 and TRBJ2-1; D assignment may be TRBD1 or TRBD2 (6 bases each). V dropped 0 bases and J dropped 8 bases, with 14 bases sitting between them. Germline CDR1 SEHNR, CDR2 FQNEAQ (reference sequence). The CDR3 consists of 15 residues. The CDR3 loop reads CASSLAGGWRDEQFF. CDR3 DNA: TGTGCCAGCAGCTTAGCCGGGGGCTGGAGAGATGAGCAGTTCTTC.

This chain joins TRBV28 and TRBJ2-7; 11 bases agree with TRBD2. CDR3 length: 15 amino acids. In germline, CDR1 is MDHEN, CDR2 SYDVKM. The V and J ends lost 8 bases and 4 bases, in that order; junction bases with no gene match: 10. CDR3 sequence reads: CASGGLAGGAYEQYF. The CDR3 region has the DNA TGTGCCAGCGGGGGATTAGCGGGAGGGGCGTACGAGCAGTACTTC.

At least ten counts were recorded for this clonotype. The V gene is TRBV11-1, the J gene TRBJ2-5, with a tentative D call TRBD1 (5 bases). Germline V gene data show CDR1 as SGHAT and CDR2 as FQDESV (reference sequence). The germline V and J ends were trimmed by 2 bases and 2 bases, with 6 bases remaining between them. The CDR3 sequence is 13 residues long. CDR3: CASSLKGQETQYF. CDR3 DNA: TGTGCCAGCAGCTTAAAGGGGCAAGAGACCCAGTACTTC.

This clonotype was seen only once. This chain uses TRBV6-2 or TRBV6-3 with TRBJ2-5; TRBD2 is a possible D gene (5 bases). The germline gives CDR1 MNHEY, CDR2 SVGEGT. Trimming cost V 4 bases and J 5 bases, with 20 bases left between them. The CDR3 has 16 amino acids. This CDR3 is CASSLGWGAHAETQYF. The CDR3 DNA sequence: TGTGCCAGCAGTTTGGGGTGGGGAGCCCATGCGGAGACCCAGTACTTC.

Comments on this clonotype: The conserved phenylalanine or tryptophan is not found at the CDR3 terminus, so this likely reflects a read error. V and J are TRBV5-4 and TRBJ2-7; tentatively, D is TRBD2 (5 bases). Germline CDR1 is SGHNT and CDR2 is YYREEE (reference sequence). Trimming took off 0 bases at V and 4 bases at J, with 11 bases between the two ends. The CDR3 consists of 14 residues. Here the CDR3 reads CASSLGGAAYEQYS. The CDR3 DNA is TGTGCCAGCAGCTTGGGGGGAGCGGCTTACGAGCAGTACTCC.

This clonotype was detected ten times or more. This chain connects TRBV7-2 to TRBJ1-2, with D perhaps matching TRBD1 (5 bases). The V gene lost 3 bases and the J gene lost 6 bases, with 11 bases spanning the gap. CDR1 is SGHTA, CDR2 FQGNSA, per germline. This CDR3 is 13 amino acids long. CDR3 sequence reads: CASSFGQGDGYTF. The CDR3 DNA reads as TGTGCCAGCAGCTTCGGACAAGGCGATGGCTACACCTTC.

The sample holds many counts of this clonotype. V is TRBV7-8 and J is TRBJ2-1; TRBD2 aligns across 8 bases. Germline V CDR1 and CDR2: SGHVS, FQNEAQ. J lost 8 bases, V lost 6 bases, and 12 bases had no gene match. This CDR3 contains 15 residues. This CDR3 is CASSLTGLGLDEQFF. In DNA, the CDR3 is TGTGCCAGCAGTTTGACGGGACTAGGCCTGGATGAGCAGTTCTTC.

This sequence joins TRBV6-5 and TRBJ1-1, with 9 bases lining up with TRBD1. This CDR3 comprises 17 residues. Germline V lookup: CDR1 MNHEY, CDR2 SVGAGI. Trimming removed 6 bases from V and 3 bases from J; junction bases left unmatched: 14. Written as DNA, the CDR3 is TGTGCCAGCAGAGCCGCCCTCGGGACAGGGAGGGACACTGAAGCTTTCTTT. Its protein is CASRAALGTGRDTEAFF.

The V call is TRBV12-5, the J call TRBJ1-1; 7 positions match TRBD1. The CDR3 is 14 amino acids. Germline CDR1 is LGHNT and CDR2 is FRNRAP. V lost 6 bases and J lost 5; bases outside the gene matches: 9. The CDR3 region has the DNA TGTGCTAGTGGCCTCCGACAGGGAGGAACTGAAGCTTTCTTT. It is translated as CASGLRQGGTEAFF.

The chain couples TRBV27 to TRBJ2-3; D uncertain. CDR1 is MNHEY, CDR2 SMNVEV, per germline (reference sequence). Trimming pared 0 bases from V and 1 base from J, leaving 8 bases between. The CDR3 is made up of 15 amino acids. DNA for the CDR3: TGTGCCAGCAGTTTATCCCTACGGGGCACAGATACGCAGTATTTT. Translation: CASSLSLRGTDTQYF.

This clonotype has a count of ten or more. A read error may account for a junction end that differs from germline. The V call is TRBV15, the J call TRBJ1-6, with D hard to call. CDR1 and CDR2 (germline): LNHNV, YYDKDF (reference sequence). The CDR3 spans 13 residues. The CDR3 region is CATSRDLRQLSRF. In DNA form, the CDR3 reads TGTGCCACCAGCAGAGATCTAAGGCAGCTATCGCGCTTT.

This clonotype was counted many times. The chain joins TRBV10-3 to TRBJ1-3, with D possibly being TRBD1 (6 bases). The CDR3 loop spans 15 amino acids. CDR1 is ENHRY and CDR2 is SYGVKD in the germline V gene. V lost 10 bases, J lost 0 bases, and 16 bases lay in between. The CDR3 loop is CATGQIFSSGNTIYF. CDR3 DNA sequence: TGTGCCACCGGACAGATTTTCAGCTCTGGAAACACCATATATTTT.

In its sample, this clonotype was seen many times. The genes are TRBV6-2 or TRBV6-3 and TRBJ2-2; the match to TRBD1 covers 9 bases. V dropped 9 bases and J dropped 3; count of bases not matched to a gene: 8. Germline CDR1 MNHEY, CDR2 SVGEGT. This CDR3 is 15 amino acids long. The CDR3 reads CASKPGQGYTGELFF. The DNA for the CDR3 is TGTGCCAGTAAGCCGGGACAGGGCTACACCGGGGAGCTGTTTTTT.

This clonotype was picked up many times. CDR3 protein: CASSLDRDLRSAEAFF. The CDR3 bases are TGCGCCAGCAGCTTGGACCGGGACCTGAGATCTGCTGAAGCTTTCTTT. The chain uses TRBV5-1 and TRBJ1-1; D is possibly TRBD1 (5 bases). Germline V lookup: CDR1 SGHRS, CDR2 YFSETQ. CDR3 length: 16 residues. Trimming took 0 bases from V and 6 from J, leaving 18 bases between them.

This clonotype was detected ten times or more. The chain recombines TRBV19 with TRBJ2-2; TRBD1 matches at 9 bases. Germline assignment: CDR1 LNHDA and CDR2 SQIVND (reference sequence). The CDR3 is 16 residues long. Losses at the gene ends were 6 bases for V and 4 bases for J; bases not matched to a gene: 9. The CDR3 loop reads CASSSTGTGITGELFF. DNA for the CDR3: TGTGCCAGTAGCTCTACGGGGACAGGGATCACCGGGGAGCTGTTTTTT.

The sample holds a few counts of this clonotype. V and J are TRBV28 and TRBJ2-3; D gene ambiguous. Germline CDR1 reads MDHEN; CDR2 reads SYDVKM. V shed 7 bases and J shed 4 bases, with 3 bases lying between them. CDR3 length equals 10 residues. The CDR3 DNA reads TGTGCCAGCATGGCAGATACGCAGTATTTT. Its protein is CASMADTQYF.

This clonotype was picked up many times. V usage is TRBV7-2 and J usage is TRBJ2-2, with TRBD2 matching 11 bases. The germline CDR1 and CDR2 sequences are SGHTA and FQGNSA. The CDR3 extends over 16 amino acids. After removal of 6 bases from V and 4 bases from J, the junction contained 7 bases not matched to a gene. CDR3 DNA sequence: TGTGCCAGCAGTTCGCTAGCGGGAGGTAGCACCGGGGAGCTGTTTTTT. Translating it yields CASSSLAGGSTGELFF.

The V gene is TRBV24-1, the J gene TRBJ2-3, with 8 bases identical to TRBD2. The CDR3 is made up of 15 amino acids. Germline trimming cut 0 bases from V and 4 bases from J; bases unmatched to any gene: 2. Germline V gene sequence: CDR1 KGHDR, CDR2 SFDVKD. The CDR3 DNA sequence: TGTGCCACCAGTGATTTGCGGGGGGGGGCAGATACGCAGTATTTT. It is translated as CATSDLRGGADTQYF.

The chain couples TRBV20-1 to TRBJ2-1; 9 bases align to TRBD2. V was pared by 3 bases and J by 12 bases, with 12 bases of the junction left unmatched. The length of the CDR3 is 14 residues. The germline V gene encodes CDR1 DFQATT and CDR2 SNEGSKA (reference sequence). The CDR3 is CSASPAGGSPVQFF. CDR3 bases: TGCAGTGCTAGCCCCGCGGGAGGGTCTCCAGTGCAGTTCTTC.

This clonotype turned up a few times. The chain has TRBV20-1 and TRBJ1-5, with D hard to call. V was clipped by 4 bases and J by 2 bases, with 15 bases between them. The CDR3 is 15 residues long. Germline V CDR1 and CDR2: DFQATT, SNEGSKA (reference sequence). CDR3 loop: CSATPGGSGNQPQHF. CDR3 nucleotides: TGCAGTGCTACCCCGGGAGGGTCCGGCAATCAGCCCCAGCATTTT.

The chain uses TRBV19 and TRBJ1-5; TRBD1 might be the D (5 bases). Germline V lookup: CDR1 LNHDA, CDR2 SQIVND (reference sequence). The V end was cut by 6 bases, the J end by 5 bases, with 17 bases between. This CDR3 region has 15 residues. The CDR3 loop is CASRRPGGGYQPQHF. CDR3 coding DNA: TGTGCCAGTAGACGCCCAGGTGGGGGTTATCAGCCCCAGCATTTT. Together with reference TRBV19 and TRBJ1-5, the CDR3 gives the full variable domain: DGGITQSPKYLFRKEGQNVTLSCEQNLNHDAMYWYRQDPGQGLRLIYYSQIVNDFQKGDIAEGYSVSREKKESFPLTVTSAQKNPTAFYLCASRRPGGGYQPQHFGDGTRLSIL.

This clonotype was observed at least ten times. CDR3 sequence (DNA): TGTGCCAGCAGTTACGGACGGCCTAGCACAGATACGCAGTATTTT. This codes for CASSYGRPSTDTQYF. This sequence joins TRBV6-5 and TRBJ2-3, with no clear D. Germline CDR1 MNHEY, CDR2 SVGAGI. Trimming left V 2 bases short and J 0 bases short, with 9 bases between. The CDR3 has 15 residues.

CDR3 bases: TGTGCCAGCAGCGTTGGGGTTCGGGACAGGTCTCCCTCCGAGCAGTACTTC. Translation gives CASSVGVRDRSPSEQYF. The V call is TRBV9, the J call TRBJ2-7; 8 bases are shared with TRBD1. Germline trimming cut 2 bases from V and 6 bases from J; bases unmatched to any gene: 16. Germline-derived CDR1 and CDR2 are SGDLS and YYNGEE. This CDR3 is 17 amino acids long. Drawing the rest from reference TRBV9 and TRBJ2-7, the complete variable domain is DSGVTQTPKHLITATGQRVTLRCSPRSGDLSVYWYQQSLDQGLQFLIQYYNGEERAKGNILERFSAQQFPDLHSELNLSSLELGDSALYFCASSVGVRDRSPSEQYFGPGTRLTVT.